A selection of T cell receptor beta chains follows, all from one sample in a study of blood T cell repertoires in COVID-19. Here immunoSEQ multiplex PCR was the method, and the copy in TCRdb shows in-frame clones only, minus some. This table has 260,000 or so clones, over 70% appearing once. The specimen was peripheral blood. The receptor source for this set is a human donor in a cohort sampled during active COVID-19. The CDR3 runs from the conserved cysteine through the conserved F or W. The order of the fields is clone size, J gene, D gene, V gene, CDR3 DNA, CDR3 protein. D genes are given only for firm matches. Expanded clones are given a class, and other clones once, few, many or no size at all.

clone size: once; J gene: TRBJ2-6; D gene: .; V gene: TRBV5-1; CDR3 DNA: TGCGCCAGCAGCTTGGGTAGAGGAACCGCAGGGGCCAACGTCCTGACTTTC; CDR3 protein: CASSLGRGTAGANVLTF
clone size: .; J gene: TRBJ1-1; D gene: TRBD1; V gene: TRBV6-5; CDR3 DNA: TGTGCCAGCAGTCTTGATAACAGGGGGAACACTGAAGCTTTCTTT; CDR3 protein: CASSLDNRGNTEAFF
clone size: .; J gene: TRBJ1-1; D gene: TRBD1; V gene: TRBV5-5; CDR3 DNA: TGTGCCAGCAGCTCCCGGACAGGGGCTGGGACTGAAGCTTTCTTT; CDR3 protein: CASSSRTGAGTEAFF
clone size: .; J gene: TRBJ2-7; D gene: TRBD2; V gene: TRBV19; CDR3 DNA: TGTGCCAGTCGAGGACTAGCGGGATCCGAGCAGTACTTC; CDR3 protein: CASRGLAGSEQYF
clone size: .; J gene: TRBJ1-1; D gene: .; V gene: TRBV12-3/TRBV12-4; CDR3 DNA: TGTGCCAGCAGTTTGAACAGGGCAGCCGAAGCTTTCTTT; CDR3 protein: CASSLNRAAEAFF
clone size: .; J gene: TRBJ2-6; D gene: .; V gene: TRBV18; CDR3 DNA: TGTGCCAGCTCATCACGACGAAGAGGGAGTAACTCTGGGGCCAACGTCCTGACTTTC; CDR3 protein: CASSSRRRGSNSGANVLTF
clone size: .; J gene: TRBJ2-6; D gene: .; V gene: TRBV6-2/TRBV6-3; CDR3 DNA: TGTGCCAGCAGTTACCGGCGGACACGAGACTCTGGGGCCAACGTCCTGACTTTC; CDR3 protein: CASSYRRTRDSGANVLTF
clone size: .; J gene: TRBJ2-7; D gene: .; V gene: TRBV6-5; CDR3 DNA: TGTGCCACCTTGGAGAACCGGGACTACGAGCAGTACTTC; CDR3 protein: CATLENRDYEQYF
clone size: .; J gene: TRBJ2-2; D gene: .; V gene: TRBV15; CDR3 DNA: TGTGCCACCAAGGCGGGTGCGAACACCGGGGAGCTGTTTTTT; CDR3 protein: CATKAGANTGELFF
clone size: .; J gene: TRBJ1-3; D gene: .; V gene: TRBV4-3; CDR3 DNA: TGCGCCAGCAGCCAAGATTTAGGACAGAGACCTTTTGGAAACACCATATATTTT; CDR3 protein: CASSQDLGQRPFGNTIYF
clone size: .; J gene: TRBJ1-2; D gene: TRBD1; V gene: TRBV19; CDR3 DNA: TGTGCCAGTAGTCAAGTAGGAGACAGGGTGAAGTACACCTTC; CDR3 protein: CASSQVGDRVKYTF
clone size: .; J gene: TRBJ1-3; D gene: .; V gene: TRBV29-1; CDR3 DNA: TGCAGCGTGCGAGCAAGGGGTTCGAGAAACACCATATATTTT; CDR3 protein: CSVRARGSRNTIYF
clone size: .; J gene: TRBJ2-5; D gene: .; V gene: TRBV23-1; CDR3 DNA: TGCGCCAGCAGTCAATCGGGTTCAGACCCCAGGGAGACCCAGTACTTC; CDR3 protein: CASSQSGSDPRETQYF
clone size: .; J gene: TRBJ2-6; D gene: .; V gene: TRBV16; CDR3 DNA: TGTGCCAGCAGCCTCAGGGGTGGGGCCAACGTCCTGACTTTC; CDR3 protein: CASSLRGGANVLTF
clone size: few; J gene: TRBJ2-7; D gene: .; V gene: TRBV6-4; CDR3 DNA: TGTGCCCGGGCAGCGGACGCCCTCGACGAGCAGTACTTC; CDR3 protein: CARAADALDEQYF
clone size: once; J gene: TRBJ2-5; D gene: TRBD2; V gene: TRBV11-3; CDR3 DNA: TGTGCCAGCAGCTTAAACGCGGGAGGGCCGGGGGAGACCCAGTACTTC; CDR3 protein: CASSLNAGGPGETQYF
clone size: once; J gene: TRBJ2-5; D gene: .; V gene: TRBV7-9; CDR3 DNA: TGTGCCAGCAGCTTAGTTGGAGGGACAGTTGACGAGACCCAGTACTTC; CDR3 protein: CASSLVGGTVDETQYF
clone size: .; J gene: TRBJ2-1; D gene: .; V gene: TRBV15; CDR3 DNA: TGTGCCACCAGCAGAGATAGGGGTGCCTACAATGAGCAGTTCTTC; CDR3 protein: CATSRDRGAYNEQFF
clone size: .; J gene: TRBJ2-2; D gene: .; V gene: TRBV6-5; CDR3 DNA: TGTGCCAGCAGTTACTCGGGGGGGAACACCGGGGAGCTGTTTTTT; CDR3 protein: CASSYSGGNTGELFF
clone size: once; J gene: TRBJ1-2; D gene: TRBD1; V gene: TRBV4-2; CDR3 DNA: TGTGCCAGCAGCCCGTTGACAGGGCGTTATGGCTACACCTTC; CDR3 protein: CASSPLTGRYGYTF
clone size: .; J gene: TRBJ2-3; D gene: .; V gene: TRBV5-5; CDR3 DNA: TGTGCCAGCAGCTTGACTACAGATACGCAGTATTTT; CDR3 protein: CASSLTTDTQYF
clone size: .; J gene: TRBJ1-2; D gene: .; V gene: TRBV12-3/TRBV12-4; CDR3 DNA: TGTGCCAGCAGTTTAGGGGCAGGGTGGGGCTACACCTTC; CDR3 protein: CASSLGAGWGYTF
clone size: .; J gene: TRBJ1-4; D gene: TRBD1; V gene: TRBV25-1; CDR3 DNA: TGTGCCAGCAGGGGACAGACAAATGAAAAACTGTTTTTT; CDR3 protein: CASRGQTNEKLFF